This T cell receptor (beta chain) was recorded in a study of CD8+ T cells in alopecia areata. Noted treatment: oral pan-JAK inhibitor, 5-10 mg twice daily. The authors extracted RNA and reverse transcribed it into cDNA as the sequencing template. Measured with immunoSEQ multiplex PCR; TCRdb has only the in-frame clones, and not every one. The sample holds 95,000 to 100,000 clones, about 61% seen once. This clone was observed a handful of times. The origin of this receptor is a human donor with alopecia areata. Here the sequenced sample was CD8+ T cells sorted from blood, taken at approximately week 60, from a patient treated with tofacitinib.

The CDR3 bases are TGTGCCAGCAGCTCCAGACTAGCGGGCGGGAACGAGCAGTACTTC. It is translated as CASSSRLAGGNEQYF. This rearrangement joins TRBV7-9 to TRBJ2-7; 10 bases line up with TRBD2. Losses at the gene ends were 4 bases for V and 5 bases for J; bases not matched to a gene: 8. Germline V gene data show CDR1 as SEHNR and CDR2 as FQNEAQ (reference sequence). The CDR3 is 15 amino acids. The full variable domain, rest sourced from reference TRBV7-9 and TRBJ2-7, is DTGVSQNPRHKITKRGQNVTFRCDPISEHNRLYWYRQTLGQGPEFLTYFQNEAQLEKSRLLSDRFSAERPKGSFSTLEIQRTEQGDSAMYLCASSSRLAGGNEQYFGPGTRLTVT.